These T cell receptor beta chains were read from a single sample in a study of naive CD8 T cells in extremely preterm neonates. The data were produced by immunoSEQ multiplex PCR, yet TCRdb's version contains in-frame clones alone and is incomplete. Found here are approximately 8,000 clones, approximately 98% of them singletons; the top ten hold about 2.8%. The sequenced material came from naive CD8+ T cells from blood. Receptors were obtained from a human donor in good health. Each CDR3 is given with its conserved first and last residue. Each record gives: J gene, D gene, V gene, clone size, CDR3 length, CDR3 DNA, CDR3 protein. The D gene is left open where the match is weak. For some rows the clone size is stated as once, few or many, or as a class when expanded; others skip it.

TRBJ1-2	TRBD1	TRBV7-9	once	15	TGTGCCAGCAGCTTCGTCGACAGGGGGTTCGATGGCTACACCTTC	CASSFVDRGFDGYTF
TRBJ1-2	.	TRBV28	.	15	TGTGCCAGCAGTTTGGGTTCCAGGGTAGGCTATGGCTACACCTTC	CASSLGSRVGYGYTF
TRBJ2-5	TRBD1	TRBV25-1	.	15	TGTGCCAGCAGTGAATACGGACAGGGGAGAGAGACCCAGTACTTC	CASSEYGQGRETQYF
TRBJ1-1	.	TRBV18	.	13	TGTGCCAGCTCACCCAGGGGGAACACTGAAGCTTTCTTT	CASSPRGNTEAFF
TRBJ2-2	TRBD1	TRBV6-5	.	15	TGTGCCAGCAGCCGACGGACAGGGGACACCGGGGAGCTGTTTTTT	CASSRRTGDTGELFF
TRBJ2-7	.	TRBV7-9	.	17	TGTGCCAGCAGCCTCCCAAAGCAGGGGTGGGACTCCTACGAGCAGTACTTC	CASSLPKQGWDSYEQYF
TRBJ1-1	.	TRBV13	.	13	TGTGCCAGCAGCTTACCGCAGGGGCCCGAAGCTTTCTTT	CASSLPQGPEAFF
TRBJ1-3	TRBD1	TRBV5-6	.	14	TGTGCCAGCAGCTTGGCCTTGACCCCGGGACAGACTAATTTT	CASSLALTPGQTNF
TRBJ2-1	.	TRBV25-1	.	17	TGTGCCAGCAGTGCCCAAATCGGGGGTAGCTCCTACAATGAGCAGTTCTTC	CASSAQIGGSSYNEQFF
TRBJ1-5	TRBD1	TRBV7-9	few	15	TGTGCCAGCAGCCAGGGACAGGGGGCGGATCAGCCCCAGCATTTT	CASSQGQGADQPQHF